A selection of T cell receptor beta chains follows, all from one sample in a study of a mutant IDH1 vaccine in newly diagnosed glioma. Their antigens are not known. TCRdb's table, derived via immunoSEQ multiplex PCR, lists solely in-frame clones and lacks some. The table records 34,000 or so clones, roughly 80% of them present only once. Specimen: PBMCs, collected from a glioma patient whose treatment included an IDH1 peptide vaccine. These receptors originate from a man aged 25-40 years with glioma. The CDR3 runs from the conserved cysteine through the conserved F or W. D genes are given only for firm matches. Only part of the rows carry a size: once, few, many, or a class if the clone is expanded.

>NA|TRBV5-1|TRBD1|TRBJ2-7
CASSPNRQGELYEQYF
TGCGCCAGCAGCCCGAACAGACAGGGCGAGCTCTACGAGCAGTACTTC
>NA|TRBV5-1|NA|TRBJ1-5
CASSLDGGVNQPQHF
TGCGCCAGCAGCTTGGATGGAGGGGTCAATCAGCCCCAGCATTTT
>NA|TRBV25-1|TRBD1|TRBJ2-7
CASSPTGDYYEQYF
TGTGCCAGCAGTCCCACAGGGGATTACTACGAGCAGTACTTC
>NA|TRBV7-8|NA|TRBJ1-1
CASSPLREGRGTEVFF
TGTGCCAGCAGCCCCCTCAGGGAGGGTCGGGGTACTGAAGTTTTCTTT
>NA|TRBV5-4|TRBD1|TRBJ2-7
CASSFFGTGGIYEQYF
TGTGCCAGCAGCTTTTTCGGGACAGGGGGCATCTACGAGCAGTACTTC
>few|TRBV10-3|NA|TRBJ1-1
CAISWGTEAFF
TGTGCCATCAGTTGGGGTACTGAAGCTTTCTTT
>NA|TRBV30|NA|TRBJ1-2
CAWSKGGALLYGYTF
TGTGCCTGGAGTAAGGGGGGGGCGCTTTTATATGGCTACACCTTC
>NA|TRBV4-1|NA|TRBJ2-1
CASSQDLGRGDEQFF
TGCGCCAGCAGCCAAGATCTCGGGAGAGGTGATGAGCAGTTCTTC
>NA|TRBV29-1|NA|TRBJ2-1
CSVEETTEPGHNEQFF
TGCAGCGTTGAAGAAACAACAGAACCTGGCCACAATGAGCAGTTCTTC
>NA|TRBV4-2|NA|TRBJ1-2
CASSQPTGSGYTF
TGTGCCAGCAGCCAGCCCACAGGGTCCGGCTACACCTTC
>once|TRBV10-3|TRBD1|TRBJ2-2
CAIRGQGATGELFF
TGTGCCATCAGGGGACAGGGGGCGACCGGGGAGCTGTTTTTT
>few|TRBV27|NA|TRBJ2-5
CASSPGDLWTQYF
TGTGCCAGCAGTCCTGGGGACCTATGGACCCAGTACTTC
>NA|TRBV6-6|NA|TRBJ1-4
CASSSTENEKLFF
TGTGCCAGCAGTTCGACGGAAAATGAAAAACTGTTTTTT
>NA|TRBV5-4|NA|TRBJ1-2
CASSLETESAYGYTF
TGTGCCAGCAGCTTGGAGACAGAATCAGCCTATGGCTACACCTTC
>NA|TRBV5-4|TRBD2|TRBJ2-5
CASSSGSGGLTTGTQYF
TGTGCCAGCAGCTCGGGTAGCGGGGGCCTCACTACAGGGACCCAGTACTTC
>NA|TRBV7-9|TRBD1|TRBJ2-7
CASSRDSSYEQYF
TGTGCCAGCAGCCGGGACAGCTCCTACGAGCAGTACTTC